A selection of T cell receptor beta chains follows, all from one sample in a study of shared clonotypes between healthy human individuals. TCRdb keeps only in-frame clones here, not all; method: immunoSEQ multiplex PCR. The top ten hold 0.13% of the sample, which has 2 million to 2.5 million clones, about 95% seen once. The sample was naive CD4+ T cells sorted from blood. Receptors originate from a man between 18 and 35 years old in good health. Both conserved end residues are part of each CDR3.

TRBJ2-5 | TRBV5-6 | CASSAGRNQETQYF
TRBJ2-1 | TRBV9 | CASAGLYNEQFF
TRBJ2-1 | TRBV7-2 | CASSLGILANEQFF
TRBJ1-2 | TRBV28 | CASSLYEGYGYTF
TRBJ2-2 | TRBV7-3 | CASSVQGASTGELFF
TRBJ2-3 | TRBV5-1 | CASSLVEGGADTQYF
TRBJ2-3 | TRBV29-1 | CSVKTSGSTQYF
TRBJ1-6 | TRBV15 | CATSPRGGSFNSPLHF
TRBJ2-7 | TRBV30 | CAAGRGKGVEQYF
TRBJ1-2 | TRBV29-1 | CSVYRFNYGYTF
TRBJ1-6 | TRBV30 | CAWTQSSLNSPLHF
TRBJ2-7 | TRBV2 | CAVGGTEQYF
TRBJ1-2 | TRBV4-1 | CASSRGPTDNYGYTF
TRBJ1-1 | TRBV29-1 | CSVAGGLVTEAFF
TRBJ1-6 | TRBV10-3 | CAIIMEGGPRNSPLHF
TRBJ1-1 | TRBV6-5 | CASSYSGSMNTEAFF
TRBJ2-7 | TRBV5-5 | CASTLPLTSPYSYEQYF
TRBJ2-3 | TRBV7-2 | CASSLAGAATDTQYF
TRBJ2-7 | TRBV5-1 | CASSKTSGYEQYF
TRBJ2-3 | TRBV6-5 | CASSYGSGKLDTQYF
TRBJ1-5 | TRBV6-1 | CASRLTGSQPQHF
TRBJ2-7 | TRBV2 | CASSPRPGGPYEQYF
TRBJ1-4 | TRBV13 | CASSLPPTGESRRRLFF
TRBJ1-5 | TRBV30 | CAWTRDGNQPQHF
TRBJ2-1 | TRBV30 | CAWSVLSGSSYNEQFF
TRBJ2-5 | TRBV11-2 | CASSQGPQETQYF
TRBJ2-5 | TRBV11-3 | CASSSSTGQETQYF